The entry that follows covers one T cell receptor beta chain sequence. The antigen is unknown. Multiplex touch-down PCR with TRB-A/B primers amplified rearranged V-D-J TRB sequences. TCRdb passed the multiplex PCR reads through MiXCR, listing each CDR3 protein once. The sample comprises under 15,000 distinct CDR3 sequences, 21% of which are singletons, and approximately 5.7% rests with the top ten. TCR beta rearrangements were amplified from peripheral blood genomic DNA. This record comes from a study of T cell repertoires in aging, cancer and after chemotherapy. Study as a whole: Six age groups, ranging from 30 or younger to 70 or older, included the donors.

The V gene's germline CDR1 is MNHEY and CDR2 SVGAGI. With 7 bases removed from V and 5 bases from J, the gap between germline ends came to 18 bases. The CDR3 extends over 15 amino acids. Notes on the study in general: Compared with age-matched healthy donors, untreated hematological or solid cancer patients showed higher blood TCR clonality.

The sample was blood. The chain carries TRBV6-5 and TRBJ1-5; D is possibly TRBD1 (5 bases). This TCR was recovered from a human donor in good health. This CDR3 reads CASTPPGPRDQPQHF. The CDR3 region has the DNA TGTGCCAGCACCCCGCCGGGGCCTCGTGATCAGCCCCAGCATTTT.